The 18 T cell receptor beta chains reported below all come from one sample, sequenced in a study of a mutant IDH1 vaccine in newly diagnosed glioma. TCRdb's table, derived via immunoSEQ multiplex PCR, lists solely in-frame clones and lacks some. This sample has more than 35,000 clones, with under 90% found just once. No antigen has been identified for these receptors. The time point here: week 35, safety follow-up. Alongside topical imiquimod, each dose of vaccine comprised 300 ug of mutant IDH1 20-mer peptide. The material was PBMCs, obtained from a glioma patient whose treatment included an IDH1 peptide vaccine. Every receptor here comes from a middle-aged woman with glioma. Some clones in this sample may be carry-over from other donors' samples.

The CDR3 bases are TGTGCCAGCAGTGAAGCGCTTCGTGGTCCGTATGGCTACACCTTC. Amino acids: CASSEALRGPYGYTF. The J gene is TRBJ1-2, the V gene TRBV6-1, with D unclear. CDR1 and CDR2 from the germline V gene are MNHNS and SASEGT. CDR3 size: 15 residues. V was shortened by 0 bases and J by 5 bases, with 13 bases between the two germline ends.

The gene calls are TRBV9 and TRBJ1-2; TRBD1 matches 9 bases. Germline-derived CDR1 and CDR2 are SGDLS and YYNGEE. V trimming: 1 base; J trimming: 7 bases; junction bases outside the gene matches: 5. The CDR3 runs 14 residues. CDR3 sequence (DNA): TGTGCCAGCAGCGTAAAAGGGGACAGGGTTGGCTACACCTTC. Protein: CASSVKGDRVGYTF.

The J gene is TRBJ1-2, the V gene TRBV4-2; perhaps TRBD1 as D (6 bases). There are 15 residues in the CDR3. Germline CDR1 reads LGHNA; CDR2 reads YNFKEQ. Trimming cost V 4 bases and J 1 base, with 13 bases left between them. CDR3 protein: CASSLLDRNNYGYTF. DNA of the CDR3: TGTGCCAGCAGCCTCCTAGACAGGAATAACTATGGCTACACCTTC.

The chain joins TRBV2 to TRBJ2-7; maybe TRBD1 (5 bases). Germline V gene sequence: CDR1 SNHLY, CDR2 FYNNEI. V gave up 6 bases and J gave up 2 bases, with 14 bases separating them. This CDR3 has 14 residues. CDR3 loop: CASSPPDKTYEQYF. For the CDR3, the DNA is TGTGCCAGCAGCCCTCCGGACAAGACCTACGAGCAGTACTTC.

This sequence joins TRBV29-1 and TRBJ1-1; D not certain. There are 13 residues in the CDR3. V shed 7 bases and J shed 10 bases, with 22 bases lying between them. Germline V gene sequence: CDR1 SQVTM, CDR2 ANQGSEA. The CDR3 is CSGTVDARETAFF. The CDR3 DNA is TGCAGCGGGACGGTAGACGCACGAGAAACAGCTTTCTTT. The entire variable domain, with the rest obtained from reference TRBV29-1 and TRBJ1-1, is as follows: SAVISQKPSRDICQRGTSLTIQCQVDSQVTMMFWYRQQPGQSLTLIATANQGSEATYESGFVIDKFPISRPNLTFSTLTVSNMSPEDSSIYLCSGTVDARETAFFGQGTRLTVV.

The chain couples TRBV7-9 to TRBJ2-7; D is uncertain. CDR1 and CDR2 (germline): SEHNR, FQNEAQ (reference sequence). Trimming shortened V by 5 bases and J by 6 bases, and 8 bases separated the two germline ends. This CDR3 contains 11 residues. The CDR3 spells CASSLFGEQYF. In nucleotides, the CDR3 is TGTGCCAGCAGCCTCTTTGGCGAGCAGTACTTC.

The genes are TRBV2 and TRBJ1-1; a possible D gene is TRBD1 (5 bases). Germline CDR1 SNHLY, CDR2 FYNNEI. V was pared by 4 bases and J by 0 bases, with 6 bases between. The CDR3 sequence is 13 residues long. CDR3 in amino acids: CASSGTLNTEAFF. As DNA, the CDR3 is TGTGCCAGCAGTGGGACACTGAACACTGAAGCTTTCTTT.

The chain recombines TRBV5-1 with TRBJ1-2, with a possible D match to TRBD1 (6 bases). Germline V gene sequence: CDR1 SGHRS, CDR2 YFSETQ. The V gene lost 0 bases and the J gene lost 2 bases, with 14 bases spanning the gap. The CDR3 extends over 16 amino acids. CDR3: CASSLEGGGLNYGYTF. The CDR3 nucleotides are TGCGCCAGCAGCTTGGAGGGCGGGGGCTTGAACTATGGCTACACCTTC.

This clone came up once. The chain links TRBV19 to TRBJ2-2, with 10 bases identical to TRBD1. After removal of 5 bases from V and 5 bases from J, the junction contained 5 bases not matched to a gene. There are 15 residues in the CDR3. CDR1 is LNHDA, CDR2 SQIVND, per germline (reference sequence). CDR3 protein: CASSQTGGVTGELFF. The CDR3 coding sequence is TGTGCCAGTAGTCAGACAGGGGGCGTAACCGGGGAGCTGTTTTTT.

The chain has TRBV19 and TRBJ1-5; no firm D call. V gave up 2 bases and J gave up 6 bases, with 14 bases separating them. This CDR3 contains 15 residues. Germline V gives CDR1 LNHDA, CDR2 SQIVND (reference sequence). CDR3 coding DNA: TGTGCCAGTAGTATATCCGACCTAGGAAGTCAGCCCCAGCATTTT. It is translated as CASSISDLGSQPQHF.

The CDR3 loop is CATSGRGNRDTF. DNA of the CDR3: TGTGCCACCAGCGGCCGGGGGAACCGAGACACCTTC. This chain links TRBV15 with TRBJ1-2; D perhaps matches TRBD1 (5 bases). V gave up 5 bases and J gave up 12 bases, with 16 bases separating them. Germline values: CDR1 LNHNV, CDR2 YYDKDF (reference sequence). This CDR3 is 12 amino acids long.

Here the CDR3 reads CASSQDRGRLTEKLFF. CDR3 DNA sequence: TGCGCCAGCAGCCAAGATCGGGGCAGGTTAACAGAAAAACTGTTTTTT. The chain recombines TRBV4-1 with TRBJ1-4; the D gene is possibly TRBD1 (5 bases). Per the germline V gene, CDR1 is MGHRA and CDR2 is YSYEKL. The V end lost 0 bases, the J end lost 8 bases, and 16 bases lay between the germline ends. CDR3 size: 16 residues.

V is TRBV2 and J is TRBJ2-5, with D perhaps matching TRBD1 or TRBD2 (7 bases each). The germline CDR1 and CDR2 sequences are SNHLY and FYNNEI. The V gene lost 3 bases and the J gene lost 3 bases, with 11 bases spanning the gap. This CDR3 is 14 amino acids long. CDR3 loop: CASSDSGGEETQYF. The CDR3 coding sequence is TGTGCCAGCAGTGACTCAGGGGGGGAAGAGACCCAGTACTTC.

This rearrangement joins TRBV4-3 to TRBJ1-2, with D perhaps matching TRBD1 (6 bases). The CDR3 is 18 residues long. The V end lost 2 bases, the J end lost 2 bases, and 21 bases lay between the germline ends. CDR1 is LGHNA and CDR2 is YSLEER in the germline V gene. As DNA, the CDR3 is TGCGCCAGCAGCCAAAATCGAGGACAGTCGCCCCTGAACTATGGCTACACCTTC. Translating it yields CASSQNRGQSPLNYGYTF.

This chain joins TRBV28 and TRBJ1-4; 7 bases map to TRBD1. Germline V gene sequence: CDR1 MDHEN, CDR2 SYDVKM. V was pared by 7 bases and J by 4 bases, with 9 bases of the junction left unmatched. This CDR3 has 15 amino acids. CDR3 bases: TGTGCCAGCACCCACTTGGGACAGATTAATGAAAAACTGTTTTTT. Its translation: CASTHLGQINEKLFF.

J is TRBJ1-1 and V is TRBV29-1; D might be TRBD1 (6 bases). The germline gives CDR1 SQVTM, CDR2 ANQGSEA. Trimming took 7 bases from V and 1 from J, leaving 10 bases between them. This CDR3 region has 12 residues. The CDR3 bases are TGCAGCGCAAAGACAGGGAACACTGAAGCTTTCTTT. This translates into CSAKTGNTEAFF. The entire variable domain, with the rest obtained from reference TRBV29-1 and TRBJ1-1, is as follows: SAVISQKPSRDICQRGTSLTIQCQVDSQVTMMFWYRQQPGQSLTLIATANQGSEATYESGFVIDKFPISRPNLTFSTLTVSNMSPEDSSIYLCSAKTGNTEAFFGQGTRLTVV.

This clone appeared a few times. J is TRBJ1-1 and V is TRBV6-6, with 7 bases aligning to TRBD1. V lost 5 bases to trimming and J lost 5 bases; unmatched junction nucleotides: 8. The CDR3 has 14 amino acids. Per the germline V gene, CDR1 is MNHNY and CDR2 is SVGAGI (reference sequence). The CDR3 nucleotides read TGTGCCAGCAGTCTACAGGGGATGAGGACTGAAGCTTTCTTT. Protein: CASSLQGMRTEAFF.

The chain employs TRBV7-2 and TRBJ1-5, with D maybe TRBD1 (5 bases). Deletions cut 3 bases from V and 0 bases from J, with 6 bases between. CDR1 and CDR2 from the germline V gene are SGHTA and FQGNSA. This CDR3 comprises 14 residues. CDR3: CASSFRVSNQPQHF. In DNA form, the CDR3 reads TGTGCCAGCAGCTTCAGGGTTAGCAATCAGCCCCAGCATTTT. Combining the CDR3 with reference TRBV7-2 and TRBJ1-5 gives the whole variable domain GAGVSQSPSNKVTEKGKDVELRCDPISGHTALYWYRQSLGQGLEFLIYFQGNSAPDKSGLPSDRFSAERTGGSVSTLTIQRTQQEDSAVYLCASSFRVSNQPQHFGDGTRLSIL.